Here is one TCR beta chain with its context. A read error may explain this, as a much larger clone is one base away. Semi-nested PCR with Nested Universal Primer A followed constant-region reverse priming of full-length variable regions. Via MiXCR, TCRdb re-called the 5' RACE reads, giving one row per CDR3 protein. The data contain 20,000 to 25,000 distinct CDR3 sequences, about 31% of them singletons. The CDR3 is 13 residues long. Germline V gene data show CDR1 as ENHRY and CDR2 as SYGVKD. V is TRBV10-3 and J is TRBJ2-7; 9 bases are a match to TRBD1. The sample taken for sequencing was tumor-infiltrating naive CD4+ T cells sorted from the breast tumor. The sample's subset: naive CD4+ T cells, CD4+CD45RA+CD25-. The sequence came from a female donor with breast cancer. Written as DNA, the CDR3 is TGTGCCAGCAGTGTACAGGGGGCAGGGGAGCAGTACTTC. Translating gives CASSVQGAGEQYF.